The clone carrying this T cell receptor beta chain was counted at least ten times. Its antigen is unknown. It was RNA transcripts that yielded the amplified TCR beta CDR3 regions. Initially, a first-round RT-PCR of the TCR CDR3 employed the HTBI primer set. Each CDR3 protein is one row after TCRdb ran MiXCR on the multiplex PCR reads. This table has roughly 240,000 distinct CDR3 sequences, approximately 16% appearing once. Patients with ophthalmopathy all had a Clinical Activity Score of at least 3, a NOSPECS grade of at least 4 and duration under 3 months. This sample stems from a study of T cells in Graves' hyperthyroidism and ophthalmopathy. Study summary: Peripheral blood samples were taken at initial diagnosis, prior to any treatment. General study points: In blood, most of the thyroid clonotypes expanded above 0.001 were also present.

The sequence came from a young woman with Graves' ophthalmopathy. The sequencing input was blood.

The CDR3 nucleotides read TGTGCCAGCAGCGTAGATACCAGACAAGAGACCCAGTACTTC. As protein: CASSVDTRQETQYF. This sequence joins TRBV9 and TRBJ2-5; D is unresolved. The germline gives CDR1 SGDLS, CDR2 YYNGEE. The CDR3 covers 14 residues. V was trimmed by 0 bases and J by 2 bases, leaving 8 bases between them.